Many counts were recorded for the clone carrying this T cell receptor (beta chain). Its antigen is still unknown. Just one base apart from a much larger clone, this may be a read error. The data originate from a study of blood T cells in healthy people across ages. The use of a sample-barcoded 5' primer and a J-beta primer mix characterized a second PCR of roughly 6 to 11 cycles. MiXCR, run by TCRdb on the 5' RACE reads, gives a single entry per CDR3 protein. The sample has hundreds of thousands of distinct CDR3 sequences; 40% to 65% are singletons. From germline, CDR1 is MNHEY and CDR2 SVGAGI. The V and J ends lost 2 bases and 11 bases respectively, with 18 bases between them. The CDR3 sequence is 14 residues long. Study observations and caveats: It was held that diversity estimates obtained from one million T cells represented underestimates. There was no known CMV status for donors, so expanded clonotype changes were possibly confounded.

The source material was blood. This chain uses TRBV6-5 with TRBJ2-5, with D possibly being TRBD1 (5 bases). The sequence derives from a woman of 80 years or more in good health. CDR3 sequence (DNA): TGTGCCAGCAGTTACCAGGGTATGTTAGGAGAGCAGTACTTC. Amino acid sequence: CASSYQGMLGEQYF.